The clone carrying this T cell receptor beta chain was counted between two and nine times. What it binds is unknown. From roughly 390 ng of RNA, a library with molecular barcoded alpha/delta and beta/gamma adaptors was made. One entry per CDR3 protein results from TCRdb running MiXCR on the reads. This sample has about 60,000 distinct CDR3 sequences, with around 13% found just once. This record belongs to a study of read filtering for tumor transcriptome and immune sequencing. At the level of the study: Whole-transcriptome libraries were prepared after DNase treatment.

Study-wide results and limits: Dropping single-read clonotypes raised IR-seq and RNA-seq shared-clonotype correlation.

From germline, CDR1 is DFQATT and CDR2 SNEGSKA (reference sequence). V lost 6 bases to trimming and J lost 4 bases, with 19 bases between them. This CDR3 contains 15 residues. This clonotype originated in a donor over 35 with multiple myeloma. The sequencing input was a population of CD138-negative cells sorted from bone marrow. This chain links TRBV20-1 with TRBJ2-1; the D gene is possibly TRBD2 (6 bases). The CDR3 nucleotides are TGCAGTGCCCCTACGACTCTTGGGACTTACAATGAGCAGTTCTTC. Encoded protein: CSAPTTLGTYNEQFF.